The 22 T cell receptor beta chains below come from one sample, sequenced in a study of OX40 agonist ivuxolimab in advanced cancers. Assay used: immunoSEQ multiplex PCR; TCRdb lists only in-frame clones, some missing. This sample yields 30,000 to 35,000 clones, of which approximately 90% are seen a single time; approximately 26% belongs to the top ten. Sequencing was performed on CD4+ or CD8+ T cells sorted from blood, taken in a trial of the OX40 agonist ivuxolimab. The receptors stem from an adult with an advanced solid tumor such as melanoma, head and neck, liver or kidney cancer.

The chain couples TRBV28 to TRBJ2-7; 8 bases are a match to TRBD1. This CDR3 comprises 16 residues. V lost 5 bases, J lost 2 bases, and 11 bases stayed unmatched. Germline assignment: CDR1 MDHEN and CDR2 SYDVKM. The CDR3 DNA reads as TGTGCCAGCAGTCCCACCCCTCGGACAGGGACCTACGAGCAGTACTTC. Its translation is CASSPTPRTGTYEQYF.

The CDR3: CAPRGHEAFF. CDR3 nucleotide sequence: TGTGCCCCCAGGGGCCATGAAGCTTTCTTT. V usage is TRBV6-5 and J usage is TRBJ1-1; a weak D match, TRBD1 (6 bases). The CDR3 is 10 amino acids. V lost 11 bases to trimming and J lost 7 bases, with 11 bases between them. In germline, CDR1 is MNHEY, CDR2 SVGAGI.

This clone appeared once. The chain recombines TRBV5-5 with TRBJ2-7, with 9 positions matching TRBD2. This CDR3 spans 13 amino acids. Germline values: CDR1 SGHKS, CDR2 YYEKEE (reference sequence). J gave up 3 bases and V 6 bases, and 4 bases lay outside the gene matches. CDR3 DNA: TGTGCCAGCAATAGCGGGGGAAGCTACGAGCAGTACTTC. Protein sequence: CASNSGGSYEQYF. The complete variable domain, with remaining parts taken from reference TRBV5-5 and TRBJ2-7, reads DAGVTQSPTHLIKTRGQQVTLRCSPISGHKSVSWYQQVLGQGPQFIFQYYEKEERGRGNFPDRFSARQFPNYSSELNVNALLLGDSALYLCASNSGGSYEQYFGPGTRLTVT.

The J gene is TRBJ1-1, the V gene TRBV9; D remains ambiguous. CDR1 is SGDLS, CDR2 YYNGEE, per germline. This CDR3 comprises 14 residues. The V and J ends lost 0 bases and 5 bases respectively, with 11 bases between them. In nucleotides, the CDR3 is TGTGCCAGCAGCGTAGGGATGGGAGGGACTGAAGCTTTCTTT. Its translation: CASSVGMGGTEAFF. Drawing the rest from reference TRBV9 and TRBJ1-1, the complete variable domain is DSGVTQTPKHLITATGQRVTLRCSPRSGDLSVYWYQQSLDQGLQFLIQYYNGEERAKGNILERFSAQQFPDLHSELNLSSLELGDSALYFCASSVGMGGTEAFFGQGTRLTVV.

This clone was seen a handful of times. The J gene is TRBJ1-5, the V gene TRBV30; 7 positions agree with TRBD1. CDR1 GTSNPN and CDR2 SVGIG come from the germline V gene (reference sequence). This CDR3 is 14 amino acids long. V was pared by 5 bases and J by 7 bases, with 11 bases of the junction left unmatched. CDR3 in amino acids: CAWSTGTGVQPQHF. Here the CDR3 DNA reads TGTGCCTGGTCCACGGGTACAGGGGTACAGCCCCAGCATTTT.

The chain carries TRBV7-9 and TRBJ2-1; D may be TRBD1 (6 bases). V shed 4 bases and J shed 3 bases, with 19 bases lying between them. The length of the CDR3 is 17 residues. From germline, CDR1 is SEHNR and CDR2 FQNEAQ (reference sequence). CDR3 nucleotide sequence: TGTGCCAGCAGCTCAACAACATCCAGGGGTTTCTACAATGAGCAGTTCTTC. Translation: CASSSTTSRGFYNEQFF.

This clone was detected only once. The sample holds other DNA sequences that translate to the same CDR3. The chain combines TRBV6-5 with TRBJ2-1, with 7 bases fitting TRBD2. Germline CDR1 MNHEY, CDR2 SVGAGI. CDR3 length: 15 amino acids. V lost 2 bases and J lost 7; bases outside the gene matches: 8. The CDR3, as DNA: TGTGCCAGCAGTTACGGTCGGGGAGGGCATAATGAGCAGTTCTTC. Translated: CASSYGRGGHNEQFF.

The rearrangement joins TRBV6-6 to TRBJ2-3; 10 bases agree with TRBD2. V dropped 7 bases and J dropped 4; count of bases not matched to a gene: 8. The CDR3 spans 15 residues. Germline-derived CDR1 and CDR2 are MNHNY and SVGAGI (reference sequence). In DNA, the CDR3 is TGTGCCAGCATCATGAGCGGGGGGGCCTCAGATACGCAGTATTTT. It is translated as CASIMSGGASDTQYF.

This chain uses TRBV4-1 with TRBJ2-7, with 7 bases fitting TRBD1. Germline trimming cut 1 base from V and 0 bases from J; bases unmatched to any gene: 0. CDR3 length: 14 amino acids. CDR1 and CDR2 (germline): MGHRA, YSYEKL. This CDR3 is CASSQAGGSYEQYF. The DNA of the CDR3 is TGCGCCAGCAGCCAAGCAGGGGGCTCCTACGAGCAGTACTTC.

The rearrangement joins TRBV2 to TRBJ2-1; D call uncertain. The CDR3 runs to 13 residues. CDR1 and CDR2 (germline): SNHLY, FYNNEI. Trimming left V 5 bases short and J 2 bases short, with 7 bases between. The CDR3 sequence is CASSPAAYNEQFF. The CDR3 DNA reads TGTGCCAGCAGTCCCGCTGCCTACAATGAGCAGTTCTTC. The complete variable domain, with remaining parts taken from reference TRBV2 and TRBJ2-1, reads EPEVTQTPSHQVTQMGQEVILRCVPISNHLYFYWYRQILGQKVEFLVSFYNNEISEKSEIFDDQFSVERPDGSNFTLKIRSTKLEDSAMYFCASSPAAYNEQFFGPGTRLTVL.

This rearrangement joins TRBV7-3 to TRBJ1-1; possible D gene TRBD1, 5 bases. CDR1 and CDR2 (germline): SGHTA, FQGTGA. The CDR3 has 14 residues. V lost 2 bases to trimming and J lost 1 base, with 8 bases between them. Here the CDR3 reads CASSLGTGNTEAFF. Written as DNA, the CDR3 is TGTGCCAGCAGCTTAGGTACAGGGAACACTGAAGCTTTCTTT.

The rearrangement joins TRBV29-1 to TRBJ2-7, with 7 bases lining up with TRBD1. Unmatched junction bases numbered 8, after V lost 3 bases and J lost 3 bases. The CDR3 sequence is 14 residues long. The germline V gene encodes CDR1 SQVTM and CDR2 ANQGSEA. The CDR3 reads CSVDLQGKNYEQYF. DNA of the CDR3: TGCAGCGTTGATCTACAGGGGAAGAACTACGAGCAGTACTTC.

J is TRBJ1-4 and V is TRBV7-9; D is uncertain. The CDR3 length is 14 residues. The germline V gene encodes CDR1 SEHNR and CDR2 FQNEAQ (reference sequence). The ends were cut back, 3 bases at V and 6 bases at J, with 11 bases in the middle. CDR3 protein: CASSFPYSDEKLFF. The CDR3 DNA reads TGTGCCAGCAGCTTTCCGTATTCGGATGAAAAACTGTTTTTT.

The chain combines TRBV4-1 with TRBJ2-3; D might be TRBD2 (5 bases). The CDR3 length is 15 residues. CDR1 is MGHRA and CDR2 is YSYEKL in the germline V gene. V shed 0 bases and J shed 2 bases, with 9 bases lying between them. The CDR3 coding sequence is TGCGCCAGCAGCCAAGATCCCCTAGCCACAGATACGCAGTATTTT. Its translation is CASSQDPLATDTQYF.

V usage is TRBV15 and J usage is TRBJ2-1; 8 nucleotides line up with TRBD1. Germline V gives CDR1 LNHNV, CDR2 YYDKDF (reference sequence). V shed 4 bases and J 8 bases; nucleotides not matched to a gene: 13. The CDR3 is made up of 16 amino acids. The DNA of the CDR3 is TGTGCCACCAGCACGCGGACAGGGAGACTTGCAGATGAGCAGTTCTTC. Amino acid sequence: CATSTRTGRLADEQFF.

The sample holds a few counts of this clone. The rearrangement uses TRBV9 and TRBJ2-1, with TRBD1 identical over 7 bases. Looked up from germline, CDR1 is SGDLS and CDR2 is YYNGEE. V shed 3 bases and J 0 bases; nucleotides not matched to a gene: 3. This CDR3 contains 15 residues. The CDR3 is CASSATGNSYNEQFF. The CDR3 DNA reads TGTGCCAGCAGCGCGACAGGGAACTCCTACAATGAGCAGTTCTTC.

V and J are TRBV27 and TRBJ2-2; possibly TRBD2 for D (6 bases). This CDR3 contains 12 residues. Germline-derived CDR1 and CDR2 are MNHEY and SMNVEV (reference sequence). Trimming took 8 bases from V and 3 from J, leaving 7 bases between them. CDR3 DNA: TGTGCCAGCGGGGGGTACACCGGGGAGCTGTTTTTT. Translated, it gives CASGGYTGELFF.

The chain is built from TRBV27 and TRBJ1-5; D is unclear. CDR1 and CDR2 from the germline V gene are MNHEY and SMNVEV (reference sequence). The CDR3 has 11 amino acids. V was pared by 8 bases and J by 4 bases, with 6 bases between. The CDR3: CASGQNQPQHF. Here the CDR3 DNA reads TGTGCCAGCGGCCAGAATCAGCCCCAGCATTTT.

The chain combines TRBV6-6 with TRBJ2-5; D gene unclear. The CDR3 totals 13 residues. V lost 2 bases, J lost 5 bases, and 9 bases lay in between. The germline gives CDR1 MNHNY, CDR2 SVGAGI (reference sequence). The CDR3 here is CASSYGLGETQYF. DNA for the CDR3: TGTGCCAGCAGTTACGGGTTAGGGGAGACCCAGTACTTC.

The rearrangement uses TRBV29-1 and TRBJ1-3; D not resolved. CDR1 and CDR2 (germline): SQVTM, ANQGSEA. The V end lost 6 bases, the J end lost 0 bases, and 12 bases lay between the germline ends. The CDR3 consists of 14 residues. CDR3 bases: TGCAGCGTGACCAGTGGGTACTCTGGAAACACCATATATTTT. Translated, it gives CSVTSGYSGNTIYF.

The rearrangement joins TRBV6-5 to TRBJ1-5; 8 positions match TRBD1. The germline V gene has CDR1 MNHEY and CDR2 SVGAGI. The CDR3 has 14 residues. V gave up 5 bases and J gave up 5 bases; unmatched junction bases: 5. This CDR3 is CASSPDRGDQPQHF. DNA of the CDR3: TGTGCCAGCAGTCCTGACAGGGGCGATCAGCCCCAGCATTTT.

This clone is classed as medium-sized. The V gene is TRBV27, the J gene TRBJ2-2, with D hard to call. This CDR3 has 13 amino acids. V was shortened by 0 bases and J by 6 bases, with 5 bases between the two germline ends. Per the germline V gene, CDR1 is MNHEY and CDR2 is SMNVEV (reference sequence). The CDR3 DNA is TGTGCCAGCAGTTTATCGAAGCCCGGGGAGCTGTTTTTT. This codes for CASSLSKPGELFF.